The next 26 T cell receptor beta chains were all read from a single sample in a study of response to subunit inactivated influenza vaccine. MiXCR was run by TCRdb on the RT-PCR reads, yielding one entry per CDR3 protein. The sample carries 710,000 or so distinct CDR3 sequences, approximately 14% recorded once. Sequencing used PBMCs from blood, obtained 11 to 12 days after vaccination. The receptors originated from a man aged 45-65 years who received an inactivated influenza vaccine.

A few counts support this clonotype. The chain couples TRBV15 to TRBJ1-5; 7 bases map to TRBD1. The V gene's germline CDR1 is LNHNV and CDR2 YYDKDF (reference sequence). CDR3 length: 14 amino acids. V lost 8 bases, J lost 5 bases, and 9 bases stayed unmatched. The chain's CDR3 is CATSSGGRYQPQHF. The DNA of the CDR3 is TGTGCCACCTCGTCAGGGGGACGGTATCAGCCCCAGCATTTT.

V is TRBV2 and J is TRBJ2-5; either TRBD1 or TRBD2 may supply D (6 bases each). This CDR3 contains 14 residues. Trimming shortened V by 4 bases and J by 4 bases, and 13 bases separated the two germline ends. The germline CDR1 and CDR2 sequences are SNHLY and FYNNEI. CDR3 sequence reads: CASSGGGQVETQYF. The DNA for the CDR3 is TGTGCCAGCAGTGGAGGGGGGCAGGTAGAGACCCAGTACTTC.

This clonotype has more than one count but fewer than ten. The chain combines TRBV4-3 with TRBJ2-1; 13 bases are a match to TRBD2. Germline CDR1 LGHNA, CDR2 YSLEER. V gave up 0 bases and J gave up 7 bases; unmatched junction bases: 6. This CDR3 has 17 amino acids. The CDR3 DNA reads TGCGCCAGCAGCCAAGACCAACTAGCGGGAGGGCCGAATGAGCAGTTCTTC. It specifies CASSQDQLAGGPNEQFF.

The chain recombines TRBV2 with TRBJ1-5; no clear D. V shed 0 bases and J shed 5 bases, with 8 bases lying between them. This CDR3 comprises 14 residues. Germline V gene sequence: CDR1 SNHLY, CDR2 FYNNEI. Here the CDR3 reads CASSEATGYQPQHF. CDR3 nucleotides: TGTGCCAGCAGTGAAGCGACGGGGTATCAGCCCCAGCATTTT.

The chain uses TRBV12-3 or TRBV12-4 and TRBJ1-1, with 7 bases aligning to TRBD1. This CDR3 spans 14 amino acids. V dropped 0 bases and J dropped 5; count of bases not matched to a gene: 3. CDR3 in DNA: TGTGCCAGCAGTTTAGCCGCAGGGGGTACTGAAGCTTTCTTT. This codes for CASSLAAGGTEAFF.

The CDR3 DNA sequence: TGTGCCAGCAGCTTAGCTCGGACAGCCTTAGGTGGCTACACCTTC. Translating gives CASSLARTALGGYTF. The chain has TRBV7-9 and TRBJ1-2; D perhaps matches TRBD1 (6 bases). The germline V gene has CDR1 SEHNR and CDR2 FQNEAQ (reference sequence). The CDR3 length is 15 residues. V was clipped by 0 bases and J by 7 bases, with 15 bases between them.

The gene calls are TRBV27 and TRBJ2-1; 8 nucleotides align to TRBD2. The germline gives CDR1 MNHEY, CDR2 SMNVEV (reference sequence). This CDR3 spans 16 amino acids. V was pared by 2 bases and J by 7 bases, with 10 bases of the junction left unmatched. CDR3 residues: CASSLPPGTRPNEQFF. CDR3 DNA: TGTGCCAGCAGTTTACCGCCCGGGACTAGACCGAATGAGCAGTTCTTC.

The table lists this clonotype with a few counts. J is TRBJ2-5 and V is TRBV11-2; 12 bases align to TRBD2. Germline CDR1 reads SGHAT; CDR2 reads FQNNGV. J gave up 5 bases and V 2 bases, and 9 bases lay outside the gene matches. The CDR3 has 17 residues. The CDR3 DNA follows: TGTGCCAGCAGCTTACAGCTAGCGGGAGGGTTAGGGGAGACCCAGTACTTC. Its translation is CASSLQLAGGLGETQYF.

The genes are TRBV12-5 and TRBJ2-3; 7 positions match TRBD2. This CDR3 spans 13 amino acids. Germline CDR1 and CDR2: LGHNT and FRNRAP. Losses at the gene ends were 2 bases for V and 9 bases for J; bases not matched to a gene: 5. The CDR3 bases are TGTGCTAGTGGTTTGTCGACGGGGGGAACGCAGTATTTT. Amino acid sequence: CASGLSTGGTQYF.

The gene calls are TRBV6-5 and TRBJ1-3; tentatively, D is TRBD1 (5 bases). V was shortened by 4 bases and J by 2 bases, with 12 bases between the two germline ends. There are 15 residues in the CDR3. Germline CDR1 MNHEY, CDR2 SVGAGI. The CDR3 DNA reads TGTGCCAGCAGTTCCCTGGGGGTGGCTGGAAACACCATATATTTT. The encoded protein is CASSSLGVAGNTIYF.

The rearrangement links TRBV4-2 to TRBJ2-7, with 10 bases aligning to TRBD2. The length of the CDR3 is 16 residues. CDR1 and CDR2 from the germline V gene are LGHNA and YNFKEQ. V dropped 3 bases and J dropped 6; count of bases not matched to a gene: 11. The CDR3 protein is CASSHLRTSGPSEQYF. CDR3 nucleotide sequence: TGTGCCAGCAGCCACCTTAGGACTAGCGGACCCTCCGAGCAGTACTTC.

This clonotype was recorded at least ten times. The chain has TRBV5-6 and TRBJ2-2; D not resolved. The CDR3 covers 13 residues. In germline, CDR1 is SGHDT, CDR2 YYEEEE. V lost 4 bases, J lost 2 bases, and 6 bases lay in between. As DNA, the CDR3 is TGTGCCAGCAGCGTACAAAACACCGGGGAGCTGTTTTTT. This codes for CASSVQNTGELFF. The full variable domain, completed using reference TRBV5-6 and TRBJ2-2, is DAGVTQSPTHLIKTRGQQVTLRCSPKSGHDTVSWYQQALGQGPQFIFQYYEEEERQRGNFPDRFSGHQFPNYSSELNVNALLLGDSALYLCASSVQNTGELFFGEGSRLTVL.

The sample holds a few counts of this clonotype. The chain employs TRBV25-1 and TRBJ2-3, with D hard to call. V gave up 4 bases and J gave up 5 bases, with 10 bases separating them. The CDR3 consists of 13 residues. Per the germline V gene, CDR1 is MGHDK and CDR2 is SYGVNS. The CDR3 spells CASSATSGDTQYF. In DNA, the CDR3 is TGTGCCAGCAGTGCCACCTCTGGAGATACGCAGTATTTT.

Only a few counts were recorded for this clonotype. The chain combines TRBV18 with TRBJ2-2; D is undetermined. Germline loops: CDR1 KGHSH, CDR2 LQKENI. Deletions cut 6 bases from V and 3 bases from J, with 8 bases between. The CDR3 runs 13 residues. The CDR3 nucleotides read TGTGCCAGCTCCCTGACCGACACCGGGGAGCTGTTTTTT. It yields the protein CASSLTDTGELFF.

This clonotype was counted between two and nine times. The chain has TRBV6-5 and TRBJ2-3; 9 nucleotides agree with TRBD2. The CDR3 is made up of 17 amino acids. Germline CDR1 MNHEY, CDR2 SVGAGI. The junction had 7 bases not matched to a gene; V was cut back by 2 bases and J by 1 base. The CDR3 region is CASSYSFSGGRTDTQYF. The CDR3 DNA is TGTGCCAGCAGTTACAGTTTTAGCGGGGGCCGCACAGATACGCAGTATTTT.

This clonotype came up a few times. This sequence joins TRBV21-1 and TRBJ2-3; TRBD1 is the table's D call, not checked against the DNA. TRBV21-1 is flagged as a pseudogene. The CDR3 sequence is 17 residues long. The CDR3 sequence is CASSKGDDSGVTDTQYF. Written as DNA, the CDR3 is TGTGCCAGCAGCAAAGGGGATGACAGCGGGGTCACAGATACGCAGTATTTT.

This clonotype showed up just a few times. This chain links TRBV20-1 with TRBJ2-1; TRBD1 matches 7 bases. The CDR3 sequence is 15 residues long. Germline V CDR1 and CDR2: DFQATT, SNEGSKA (reference sequence). V lost 6 bases and J lost 3; bases outside the gene matches: 11. Written as DNA, the CDR3 is TGCAGTGCCTCGACGAAGGGGGCGCACTACAATGAGCAGTTCTTC. Amino acid sequence: CSASTKGAHYNEQFF.

There are many counts of this clonotype. The chain links TRBV20-1 to TRBJ2-7, with 13 bases identical to TRBD2. This CDR3 has 14 amino acids. CDR1 and CDR2 (germline): DFQATT, SNEGSKA (reference sequence). Losses at the gene ends were 7 bases for V and 5 bases for J; bases not matched to a gene: 8. The CDR3 is CSVGLAGATHEQYF. The CDR3, as DNA: TGCAGTGTTGGACTAGCGGGGGCGACCCACGAGCAGTACTTC.

A few counts support this clonotype. This sequence joins TRBV5-1 and TRBJ2-5, with D possibly being TRBD1 (7 bases). The germline V gene has CDR1 SGHRS and CDR2 YFSETQ. V was trimmed by 1 base and J by 5 bases, leaving 15 bases between them. The CDR3 is made up of 15 amino acids. CDR3 sequence: CASSLQGGGVETQYF. The DNA for the CDR3 is TGCGCCAGCAGCTTGCAGGGGGGCGGCGTGGAGACCCAGTACTTC.

The gene calls are TRBV29-1 and TRBJ2-7; 8 nucleotides match TRBD1. Germline loops: CDR1 SQVTM, CDR2 ANQGSEA. This CDR3 has 14 residues. The V and J ends lost 7 bases and 3 bases, in that order; junction bases with no gene match: 11. The CDR3 region is CSASIGTGGYEQYF. The CDR3, as DNA: TGCAGCGCGTCGATCGGGACAGGTGGCTACGAGCAGTACTTC.

Ten or more counts support this clonotype. The chain uses TRBV12-3 or TRBV12-4 and TRBJ2-1, with D possibly being TRBD2 (6 bases). This CDR3 has 15 amino acids. V was shortened by 4 bases and J by 7 bases, with 17 bases between the two germline ends. The CDR3 region has the DNA TGTGCCAGCAGTTCCTCTGGGGAGGTTGTTAATGAGCAGTTCTTC. Translating it yields CASSSSGEVVNEQFF.

J is TRBJ2-2 and V is TRBV29-1, with TRBD1 identical over 7 bases. Trimming at V came to 0 bases and at J to 5 bases, leaving 3 bases not matched to a gene. From germline, CDR1 is SQVTM and CDR2 ANQGSEA. The CDR3 extends over 14 amino acids. The CDR3 loop is CSVEDPQGTGELFF. The CDR3 DNA is TGCAGCGTTGAAGATCCACAGGGGACCGGGGAGCTGTTTTTT.

This clonotype showed up just a few times. This rearrangement joins TRBV20-1 to TRBJ1-5, with D perhaps matching TRBD1 (5 bases). CDR1 and CDR2 (germline): DFQATT, SNEGSKA (reference sequence). CDR3 size: 16 residues. The V gene lost 3 bases and the J gene lost 0 bases, with 15 bases spanning the gap. This chain's CDR3 is CSASPRDWYSNQPQHF. CDR3 in DNA: TGCAGTGCTAGTCCCAGGGACTGGTATAGCAATCAGCCCCAGCATTTT.

This chain uses TRBV4-2 with TRBJ2-7; no clear D. Per the germline V gene, CDR1 is LGHNA and CDR2 is YNFKEQ. The CDR3 has 12 residues. V lost 2 bases to trimming and J lost 2 bases, with 4 bases between them. CDR3 residues: CASSQYPYEQYF. The CDR3 nucleotides read TGTGCCAGCAGCCAATACCCCTACGAGCAGTACTTC.

On this clonotype itself: Sequence at one end of the junction differs from germline and may be a read error. The V gene is TRBV7-7, the J gene TRBJ2-1; 11 bases agree with TRBD1. Looked up from germline, CDR1 is SSHAT and CDR2 is FNYEAQ (reference sequence). CDR3 length equals 15 residues. CDR3 DNA sequence: TGTGCTAGCAGCTTCGGACAGGGGGCGCGCAATGAGCAGTTCTTC. It yields the protein CASSFGQGARNEQFF.

V usage is TRBV3-1 and J usage is TRBJ2-2; D remains ambiguous. The CDR3 length is 16 residues. CDR1 and CDR2 (germline): LGHDT, YNNKEL (reference sequence). V was clipped by 2 bases and J by 0 bases, with 10 bases between them. As DNA, the CDR3 is TGTGCCAGCAGCCAAAAAGCCGGCGCGAACACCGGGGAGCTGTTTTTT. Protein product: CASSQKAGANTGELFF.